This entry describes one T cell receptor beta chain. Its antigen is currently unknown. Given a much more abundant clone one base away, this may be a read error. These data originate in a study of T cells in Graves' hyperthyroidism and ophthalmopathy. General observations from the study: From stable hyperthyroidism, ophthalmopathy was separated by a 13 V-J model.

The CDR3 covers 13 residues. RNA transcripts were the template for amplifying TCR beta CDR3 regions. The primer set for the first-round RT-PCR of the TCR CDR3 was HTBI. MiXCR, applied by TCRdb to the multiplex PCR reads, yields one record per CDR3 protein. This sample has 350,000 to 500,000 distinct CDR3 sequences, with around 13% found just once. This TCR derives from a woman aged 18 to 35 with Graves' hyperthyroidism. The chain is built from TRBV12-3 or TRBV12-4 and TRBJ2-1; D possibly uses TRBD1 or TRBD2 (5 bases each). Specimen: blood. The CDR3 nucleotides read TGTGCCAGCAGGGCGGGTCGGGGCAATGAGCAGTCCTTC. Amino acids: CASRAGRGNEQSF.